The 29 T cell receptor beta chains listed next were all sequenced from one sample in a study of low-dose radiotherapy and immunotherapy resistance in tumors (dated by TCRdb to about 2022). This sample was sequenced with an Illumina HiSeq 2500. First-strand cDNA was synthesized with Superscript III and a set of TRAV- and TRBV-specific primers, covering both TCRalpha and TCRbeta chains. TCRs were amplified with Phusion for around 20 PCR cycles using a constant-region primer together with the adapter attached to the V primers. TCRdb reprocessing: public reads trimmed at Q25 with fastp, clones called with MiXCR, in-frame beta chains kept. Rows matching on CDR3 protein sequence are summarized as one entry with the most common DNA and genes. The sample contains 75,000 to 95,000 distinct CDR3 sequences, 20% of them found a single time. Of the sample, roughly 13% falls within the top ten clones. Reading the label with the study, this specimen's time point is: after trial treatment. The treatment or condition label on this specimen signifies: LDRT plus nivolumab, ipilimumab, low-dose cyclophosphamide and aspirin (RACIN trial).

The sequences come from PBMCs, collected after low-dose radiotherapy plus immunotherapy. The receptor set was obtained from a female donor with ovarian cancer.

This clonotype was picked up many times. This chain joins TRBV5-1 and TRBJ2-3; 9 nucleotides line up with TRBD2. The CDR3 sequence is 16 residues long. CDR1 and CDR2 from the germline V gene are SGHRS and YFSETQ. J lost 4 bases, V lost 4 bases, and 10 bases had no gene match. The CDR3 is CASSPGASGAADTQYF. The CDR3 nucleotides are TGCGCCAGCAGCCCGGGGGCTAGCGGGGCGGCAGATACGCAGTATTTT.

This clonotype appeared many times. V usage is TRBV11-3 and J usage is TRBJ1-1; 7 nucleotides align to TRBD1. CDR3 size: 12 residues. V dropped 5 bases and J dropped 7; count of bases not matched to a gene: 4. Germline V gene sequence: CDR1 SGHNT, CDR2 YENEEA. CDR3 residues: CASSQDRSEAFF. The CDR3 bases are TGTGCCAGCAGCCAGGACAGGAGTGAAGCTTTCTTT.

This clonotype was seen ten or more times. The chain has TRBV29-1 and TRBJ1-5; D perhaps matches TRBD1 (6 bases). Germline assignment: CDR1 SQVTM and CDR2 ANQGSEA. V was cut by 5 bases and J by 4 bases, with 15 bases left in between. This CDR3 comprises 14 residues. The CDR3 loop reads CSVTPGGRNQPQHF. CDR3 nucleotides: TGCAGCGTTACGCCCGGGGGCCGAAATCAGCCCCAGCATTTT. The complete variable domain, with remaining parts taken from reference TRBV29-1 and TRBJ1-5, reads SAVISQKPSRDICQRGTSLTIQCQVDSQVTMMFWYRQQPGQSLTLIATANQGSEATYESGFVIDKFPISRPNLTFSTLTVSNMSPEDSSIYLCSVTPGGRNQPQHFGDGTRLSIL.

This clonotype appeared many times. The CDR3 DNA follows: TGCGCCAGCAGTCGGAGTTTAGAGTTCTCCTACGAGCAGTACTTC. Its translation is CASSRSLEFSYEQYF. V gene TRBV23-1 combines with J gene TRBJ2-7; D gene unclear. TRBV23-1 is given ORF status, its function remaining uncertain. CDR3 size: 15 residues. V lost 4 bases to trimming and J lost 0 bases, with 13 bases between them.

This clonotype was seen at least ten times. The rearrangement links TRBV12-3 or TRBV12-4 to TRBJ2-2, with TRBD2 matching 9 bases. The CDR3 consists of 16 residues. V lost 6 bases and J lost 4; bases outside the gene matches: 9. For the CDR3, the DNA is TGTGCCAGCAGACAACCGGGACTAGCAGCCACCGGGGAGCTGTTTTTT. Translation: CASRQPGLAATGELFF.

This clonotype has ten or more counts. V gene TRBV18 combines with J gene TRBJ2-1; 10 bases are a match to TRBD2. The trim removed 5 bases at V and 3 bases at J, leaving 7 bases unmatched. Germline CDR1 reads KGHSH; CDR2 reads LQKENI. The length of the CDR3 is 16 residues. The chain's CDR3 is CASSSQTSGRYNEQFF. In DNA, the CDR3 is TGTGCCAGCTCATCTCAGACTAGCGGGCGCTACAATGAGCAGTTCTTC.

In this sample, this clonotype turned up many times. This rearrangement joins TRBV6-2 or TRBV6-3 to TRBJ2-3; D is unclear. There are 16 residues in the CDR3. V lost 0 bases and J 2 bases, leaving 12 bases between the germline ends. From germline, CDR1 is MNHEY and CDR2 SVGEGT. DNA of the CDR3: TGTGCCAGCAGTTACTCGGTCAAAACTACCACAGATACGCAGTATTTT. Translating it yields CASSYSVKTTTDTQYF.

This clonotype was seen many times. This chain connects TRBV19 to TRBJ1-1; unclear D gene. Germline V gene data show CDR1 as LNHDA and CDR2 as SQIVND (reference sequence). CDR3 length: 13 residues. V was shortened by 3 bases and J by 0 bases, with 5 bases between the two germline ends. The chain's CDR3 is CASSIKVNTEAFF. CDR3 coding DNA: TGTGCCAGTAGTATTAAGGTGAACACTGAAGCTTTCTTT. Combining the CDR3 with reference TRBV19 and TRBJ1-1 gives the whole variable domain DGGITQSPKYLFRKEGQNVTLSCEQNLNHDAMYWYRQDPGQGLRLIYYSQIVNDFQKGDIAEGYSVSREKKESFPLTVTSAQKNPTAFYLCASSIKVNTEAFFGQGTRLTVV.

This clonotype was observed many times. The chain couples TRBV5-1 to TRBJ1-1; D unresolved. Trimming pared 4 bases from V and 2 bases from J, leaving 12 bases between. The CDR3 has 14 amino acids. Germline CDR1 is SGHRS and CDR2 is YFSETQ. Here the CDR3 DNA reads TGCGCCAGCAGCCCCCGGGTCGCCAACACTGAAGCTTTCTTT. Protein product: CASSPRVANTEAFF.

This clonotype came up many times. This rearrangement joins TRBV5-1 to TRBJ1-2; TRBD1 is a possible D gene (6 bases). Trimming removed 0 bases at V and 6 bases at J, with 12 bases between. From germline, CDR1 is SGHRS and CDR2 YFSETQ. This CDR3 has 14 residues. CDR3 nucleotide sequence: TGCGCCAGCAGCTTGGGATCAGGGGCGGATGGCTACACCTTC. This sequence encodes CASSLGSGADGYTF.

Ten or more counts support this clonotype. This chain links TRBV7-9 with TRBJ2-7; D is possibly TRBD1 or TRBD2 (5 bases each). Germline assignment: CDR1 SEHNR and CDR2 FQNEAQ (reference sequence). This CDR3 is built from 15 residues. V lost 1 base to trimming and J lost 7 bases, with 17 bases between them. The CDR3, as DNA: TGTGCCAGCAGCTTAGTTAAAGGGACCGCCGGGGAGCAGTACTTC. It yields the protein CASSLVKGTAGEQYF. The full variable domain, completed using reference TRBV7-9 and TRBJ2-7, is DTGVSQNPRHKITKRGQNVTFRCDPISEHNRLYWYRQTLGQGPEFLTYFQNEAQLEKSRLLSDRFSAERPKGSFSTLEIQRTEQGDSAMYLCASSLVKGTAGEQYFGPGTRLTVT.

A word on this clonotype: A read error may produce the germline difference seen at one junction end. The rearrangement uses TRBV5-3 and TRBJ2-2, with TRBD2 as a possible D gene (6 bases). Being an ORF, TRBV5-3 has a function that is uncertain. The CDR3 consists of 16 residues. The CDR3 DNA reads as TGTGCCAGCAGCTGGATGCGGGGCCGTAACACCGGGGAGCTGTTTTTT. This codes for CASSWMRGRNTGELFF.

This clonotype was seen repeatedly, ten times or more. The chain joins TRBV20-1 to TRBJ2-6; TRBD1 is a possible D gene (6 bases). The CDR3 consists of 17 residues. V was shortened by 3 bases and J by 1 base, with 16 bases between the two germline ends. Germline V CDR1 and CDR2: DFQATT, SNEGSKA (reference sequence). CDR3 DNA sequence: TGCAGTGCTAGGGACGACAGGACGCTATCTGGGGCCAACGTCCTGACTTTC. Translated: CSARDDRTLSGANVLTF.

This clonotype was counted ten times or more. The gene calls are TRBV7-9 and TRBJ2-5, with TRBD2 as a possible D gene (6 bases). This CDR3 contains 19 residues. Germline loops: CDR1 SEHNR, CDR2 FQNEAQ (reference sequence). V was trimmed by 0 bases and J by 0 bases, leaving 20 bases between them. The CDR3 sequence: CASSLAAGSYFRNQETQYF. The CDR3 DNA sequence: TGTGCCAGCAGCTTAGCGGCGGGGAGCTACTTCCGAAACCAAGAGACCCAGTACTTC. Filled out from reference TRBV7-9 and TRBJ2-5, the complete variable domain reads DTGVSQNPRHKITKRGQNVTFRCDPISEHNRLYWYRQTLGQGPEFLTYFQNEAQLEKSRLLSDRFSAERPKGSFSTLEIQRTEQGDSAMYLCASSLAAGSYFRNQETQYFGPGTRLLVL.

This clonotype was found many times. The chain is built from TRBV7-9 and TRBJ1-6; a possible D gene is TRBD1 (5 bases). The germline V and J ends were trimmed by 0 bases and 10 bases, with 16 bases remaining between them. Germline V gives CDR1 SEHNR, CDR2 FQNEAQ (reference sequence). The CDR3 contains 16 residues. CDR3 nucleotides: TGTGCCAGCAGCTTAGCGTCAGGGCAGGGACGATCACCCCTCCACTTT. It encodes CASSLASGQGRSPLHF.

This clonotype was recorded many times. The chain recombines TRBV7-2 with TRBJ2-7; D might be TRBD1 (6 bases). Germline CDR1 and CDR2: SGHTA and FQGNSA. Trimming removed 5 bases at V and 4 bases at J, with 24 bases between. The CDR3 contains 17 residues. Here the CDR3 reads CASSAAGTPSVSYEQYF. CDR3 nucleotides: TGTGCCAGCAGCGCCGCCGGGACACCGAGTGTCAGTTACGAGCAGTACTTC. The complete variable domain, with remaining parts taken from reference TRBV7-2 and TRBJ2-7, reads GAGVSQSPSNKVTEKGKDVELRCDPISGHTALYWYRQSLGQGLEFLIYFQGNSAPDKSGLPSDRFSAERTGGSVSTLTIQRTQQEDSAVYLCASSAAGTPSVSYEQYFGPGTRLTVT.

This clonotype was seen ten or more times. The V call is TRBV29-1, the J call TRBJ2-5, with D possibly TRBD2 on 5 matching bases. This CDR3 has 13 amino acids. Germline CDR1 SQVTM, CDR2 ANQGSEA. Between the trimmed V and J ends, which lost 7 bases and 9 bases, there was a span of 21 bases. The CDR3 DNA reads as TGCAGCGGGGGAGATGGACGGTCTGGGGCCCAGTACTTC. Encoded protein: CSGGDGRSGAQYF.

The chain is built from TRBV5-1 and TRBJ2-7, with 8 positions matching TRBD2. The germline V gene encodes CDR1 SGHRS and CDR2 YFSETQ. The V segment lost 4 bases and the J segment 3 bases; nucleotides outside the gene matches: 6. The CDR3 consists of 14 residues. CDR3 nucleotide sequence: TGCGCCAGCAGCCTTAGCGGGACGCGCTACGAGCAGTACTTC. Its translation is CASSLSGTRYEQYF. The full variable domain, with the rest looked up from reference TRBV5-1 and TRBJ2-7, is KAGVTQTPRYLIKTRGQQVTLSCSPISGHRSVSWYQQTPGQGLQFLFEYFSETQRNKGNFPGRFSGRQFSNSRSEMNVSTLELGDSALYLCASSLSGTRYEQYFGPGTRLTVT.

This clonotype was recorded many times. The chain uses TRBV29-1 and TRBJ1-2, with D uncertain. V was pared by 4 bases and J by 1 base, with 7 bases between. Germline V lookup: CDR1 SQVTM, CDR2 ANQGSEA. The CDR3 extends over 12 amino acids. In nucleotides, the CDR3 is TGCAGCGTTGCCCGGAATAACTATGGCTACACCTTC. Encoded protein: CSVARNNYGYTF. The complete variable domain, with remaining parts taken from reference TRBV29-1 and TRBJ1-2, reads SAVISQKPSRDICQRGTSLTIQCQVDSQVTMMFWYRQQPGQSLTLIATANQGSEATYESGFVIDKFPISRPNLTFSTLTVSNMSPEDSSIYLCSVARNNYGYTFGSGTRLTVV.

This clonotype was observed many times. The rearrangement joins TRBV27 to TRBJ2-3; D possibly uses TRBD1 or TRBD2 (5 bases each). The V end was cut by 2 bases, the J end by 4 bases, with 10 bases between. Per germline, CDR1 MNHEY and CDR2 SMNVEV (reference sequence). The length of the CDR3 is 14 residues. The CDR3 DNA reads TGTGCCAGCAGTTTAGAGAGGGGTTCAGATACGCAGTATTTT. As protein: CASSLERGSDTQYF.

Ten or more counts support this clonotype. CDR3 coding DNA: TGTGCCACCAGCAGAGTCGTAGAGGGAGGTGGCTACACCTTC. Its protein product is CATSRVVEGGGYTF. The V gene is TRBV15, the J gene TRBJ1-2; D not certain. V dropped 1 base and J dropped 7 bases, with 13 bases sitting between them. CDR3 length equals 14 residues. Germline CDR1 reads LNHNV; CDR2 reads YYDKDF (reference sequence).

Ten or more counts support this clonotype. The chain uses TRBV29-1 and TRBJ2-1; 9 nucleotides agree with TRBD1. The J segment lost 3 bases and the V segment lost 6 bases, leaving 6 bases of the junction unmatched. This CDR3 is 14 amino acids long. CDR1 SQVTM and CDR2 ANQGSEA come from the germline V gene. CDR3 amino acids: CSVEGTGIYNEQFF. The DNA for the CDR3 is TGCAGCGTCGAGGGGACAGGGATCTACAATGAGCAGTTCTTC.

This clonotype was picked up many times. This chain joins TRBV11-2 and TRBJ2-7; possible D gene TRBD1, 5 bases. The length of the CDR3 is 16 residues. V was trimmed by 1 base and J by 0 bases, leaving 13 bases between them. Germline CDR1 and CDR2: SGHAT and FQNNGV. CDR3: CASSLGVGAVSYEQYF. For the CDR3, the DNA is TGTGCCAGCAGCTTAGGGGTTGGGGCGGTCTCCTACGAGCAGTACTTC.

This clonotype has a count of ten or more. The rearrangement uses TRBV7-2 and TRBJ1-1; D remains ambiguous. V lost 4 bases, J lost 1 base, and 16 bases lay in between. CDR1 is SGHTA and CDR2 is FQGNSA in the germline V gene. The CDR3 has 16 residues. This CDR3 is CASSSIVGVGNTEAFF. The CDR3 DNA follows: TGTGCCAGCAGCTCCATCGTTGGGGTGGGGAACACTGAAGCTTTCTTT.

This clonotype was counted many times. This chain links TRBV5-6 with TRBJ1-2; D might be TRBD1 (6 bases). V was pared by 4 bases and J by 1 base, with 17 bases between. In germline, CDR1 is SGHDT, CDR2 YYEEEE. This CDR3 spans 16 amino acids. The CDR3 nucleotides are TGTGCCAGCAGCGCCCCTACAGGGCTTTTTAACTATGGCTACACCTTC. Translation gives CASSAPTGLFNYGYTF.

This clonotype was counted ten times or more. The chain carries TRBV19 and TRBJ2-3, with 10 nucleotides matching TRBD1. Looked up from germline, CDR1 is LNHDA and CDR2 is SQIVND (reference sequence). The CDR3 is 16 residues long. Trimming cost V 5 bases and J 2 bases; bases outside gene matches: 7. This CDR3 is CASSSGGTGDTDTQYF. CDR3 DNA: TGTGCCAGTAGTTCGGGGGGGACAGGGGACACAGATACGCAGTATTTT.

This clonotype was seen at least ten times. The chain carries TRBV12-3 or TRBV12-4 and TRBJ2-1; 10 nucleotides agree with TRBD1. The CDR3 consists of 18 residues. V was pared by 6 bases and J by 0 bases, with 11 bases of the junction left unmatched. The CDR3 coding sequence is TGTGCCAGCAGCCCCGGGACAGGGGCCGGGGGCTCCTACAATGAGCAGTTCTTC. Protein sequence: CASSPGTGAGGSYNEQFF.

This clonotype was recorded at least ten times. The CDR3 DNA reads TGTGCCAGCAGTTTCATTGGCCGGGTCAGGACCGGGGAGCTGTTTTTT. Translated: CASSFIGRVRTGELFF. The chain joins TRBV28 to TRBJ2-2; D gene uncertain. Trimming cost V 3 bases and J 5 bases, with 16 bases left between them. The germline V gene has CDR1 MDHEN and CDR2 SYDVKM. This CDR3 spans 16 amino acids.

This clonotype was seen repeatedly, ten times or more. This chain connects TRBV13 to TRBJ2-5, with TRBD1 as a possible D gene (6 bases). Germline-derived CDR1 and CDR2 are PRHDT and FYEKMQ (reference sequence). V shed 3 bases and J shed 3 bases, with 11 bases lying between them. CDR3 size: 14 residues. CDR3 protein: CASSFRGQEETQYF. The CDR3 nucleotides are TGTGCCAGCAGCTTCAGGGGCCAAGAAGAGACCCAGTACTTC.